This T cell receptor (beta chain) was sequenced during a study of beta chain features in type 1 diabetes. Overall study results and limits: TCRB CDR3s were moderately but significantly shorter in Type 1 diabetes patients in all four CD4+ subsets. The study found that naive, central memory and Treg TCRB repertoires appeared more similar in patients than in healthy donors. TCRB rearrangement may or may not be influenced by HLA type; here this remained unresolved.

This clone was counted only a few times. Antigen: not known. Germline CDR1 and CDR2: SGHTA and FQGNSA. The CDR3 is 15 amino acids. With 5 bases removed from V and 4 bases from J, the gap between germline ends came to 14 bases. Sequencing targeted expressed TCRB transcripts, as all isolated RNA had been reverse transcribed. The method was immunoSEQ multiplex PCR; TCRdb's version includes in-frame clones alone and lacks a portion of them. Here the sample spans about 340,000 clones, approximately 9.7% being singletons. The sequence derives from a young man with type 1 diabetes. The sample comprised central memory CD4+ T cells from blood. The chain joins TRBV7-2 to TRBJ1-4; possible D gene TRBD1, 5 bases. In DNA, the CDR3 is TGTGCCAGCAGCACACTAGAGGGACTTAATGAAAAACTGTTTTTT. Protein sequence: CASSTLEGLNEKLFF.